The next 5 T cell receptor beta chains were all read from a single sample in a study of blood T cell repertoires in COVID-19. The method was immunoSEQ multiplex PCR; TCRdb's version includes in-frame clones alone and lacks a portion of them. The sample has some 260,000 clones; 87% are singletons. The specimen was PBMCs or T cells enriched from blood (not recorded which). Every receptor here comes from a woman between 25 and 40 years old with acute COVID-19.

The chain carries TRBV28 and TRBJ2-7, with 8 bases aligning to TRBD2. The CDR3 is 14 residues long. The V and J ends lost 6 bases and 0 bases, in that order; junction bases with no gene match: 4. CDR1 and CDR2 (germline): MDHEN, SYDVKM. This chain's CDR3 is CASRLAESSYEQYF. The DNA of the CDR3 is TGTGCCAGCAGACTAGCGGAGAGCTCCTACGAGCAGTACTTC.

The rearrangement joins TRBV29-1 to TRBJ2-7, with 8 bases identical to TRBD2. With 7 bases clipped from V and 3 bases from J, the junction kept 2 bases outside the gene matches. The germline V gene encodes CDR1 SQVTM and CDR2 ANQGSEA. The CDR3 has 11 amino acids. CDR3 region: CSAGTSYEQYF. CDR3 nucleotide sequence: TGCAGCGCCGGGACTAGCTACGAGCAGTACTTC.

Here the CDR3 DNA reads TGTGCCAGCAGCCCAGGGACAGGGGGTCAGAATGAGCAGTTCTTC. Its translation: CASSPGTGGQNEQFF. V is TRBV7-3 and J is TRBJ2-1, with 11 positions matching TRBD1. Germline V CDR1 and CDR2: SGHTA, FQGTGA. CDR3 size: 15 residues. With V trimmed by 5 bases and J by 7 bases, 7 bases remained unmatched.

The rearrangement joins TRBV20-1 to TRBJ2-5, with 7 bases fitting TRBD1. There are 16 residues in the CDR3. Trimming removed 4 bases from V and 5 bases from J; junction bases left unmatched: 16. Germline V gene data show CDR1 as DFQATT and CDR2 as SNEGSKA (reference sequence). Written as DNA, the CDR3 is TGCAGTGCTATTGACAGGGACAGCAAAAGGTGGGAGACCCAGTACTTC. Translated: CSAIDRDSKRWETQYF.

The J gene is TRBJ1-1, the V gene TRBV5-6; TRBD1 aligns across 10 bases. V dropped 4 bases and J dropped 13; count of bases not matched to a gene: 13. CDR3 length: 14 residues. Germline values: CDR1 SGHDT, CDR2 YYEEEE. The CDR3 DNA reads as TGTGCCAGCAGCGGGACAGGGGAAATACGAAGGGATTTCTTT. Residues: CASSGTGEIRRDFF.